Listed here are 23 T cell receptor beta chains from one sample, sequenced in a study of siplizumab effects on memory and regulatory T cells. Measured with immunoSEQ multiplex PCR; TCRdb has only the in-frame clones, and not every one. The table has about 100,000 clones, 91% seen once; the top ten hold 0.14% to 0.15%. Sequencing was carried out using CD4+ T cells sorted from blood. These receptors originate from a human donor in good health.

This clone appeared once. The CDR3: CASSLTAPEAFF. CDR3 bases: TGTGCCAGCAGCTTGACTGCTCCCGAAGCTTTCTTT. The chain links TRBV7-9 to TRBJ1-1; D uncertain. Germline V gene data show CDR1 as SEHNR and CDR2 as FQNEAQ (reference sequence). Between the trimmed V and J ends, which lost 3 bases and 8 bases, there was a span of 10 bases. The CDR3 totals 12 residues.

The gene calls are TRBV27 and TRBJ2-1; 14 bases are shared with TRBD2. Trimming removed 1 base from V and 0 bases from J; junction bases left unmatched: 11. Germline assignment: CDR1 MNHEY and CDR2 SMNVEV (reference sequence). The CDR3 runs 21 residues. In nucleotides, the CDR3 is TGTGCCAGCAGTTTATTAAGGACTAGCGGGGGGTGGTCCCTCTCCTACAATGAGCAGTTCTTC. Protein: CASSLLRTSGGWSLSYNEQFF.

The chain is built from TRBV11-2 and TRBJ2-7; 8 positions agree with TRBD1. Per germline, CDR1 SGHAT and CDR2 FQNNGV. There are 16 residues in the CDR3. V trimming: 0 bases; J trimming: 5 bases; junction bases outside the gene matches: 9. CDR3 protein: CASSLDRGQGRDEQYF. The CDR3 DNA reads TGTGCCAGCAGCTTAGATAGAGGACAGGGCCGCGACGAGCAGTACTTC. The entire variable domain, with the rest obtained from reference TRBV11-2 and TRBJ2-7, is as follows: EAGVAQSPRYKIIEKRQSVAFWCNPISGHATLYWYQQILGQGPKLLIQFQNNGVVDDSQLPKDRFSAERLKGVDSTLKIQPAKLEDSAVYLCASSLDRGQGRDEQYFGPGTRLTVT.

A note on this clone: The identical CDR3 is also encoded by other nucleotide sequences in the sample. The J gene is TRBJ2-5, the V gene TRBV2, with D hard to call. In germline, CDR1 is SNHLY, CDR2 FYNNEI. The CDR3 has 13 amino acids. V dropped 6 bases and J dropped 1 base, with 9 bases sitting between them. This chain's CDR3 is CASRGLTQETQYF. The CDR3 nucleotides are TGTGCCAGCAGGGGATTAACCCAAGAGACCCAGTACTTC.

This chain joins TRBV5-4 and TRBJ2-7; TRBD1 matches at 9 bases. The germline CDR1 and CDR2 sequences are SGHNT and YYREEE (reference sequence). After removal of 2 bases from V and 5 bases from J, the junction contained 2 bases not matched to a gene. The CDR3 totals 13 residues. Here the CDR3 reads CASSLQGANEQYF. The CDR3 DNA reads as TGTGCCAGCAGCTTACAGGGGGCCAACGAGCAGTACTTC. Complete variable domain (other parts from reference TRBV5-4 and TRBJ2-7): ETGVTQSPTHLIKTRGQQVTLRCSSQSGHNTVSWYQQALGQGPQFIFQYYREEENGRGNFPPRFSGLQFPNYSSELNVNALELDDSALYLCASSLQGANEQYFGPGTRLTVT.

The chain employs TRBV27 and TRBJ2-2; 9 nucleotides agree with TRBD2. This CDR3 is 19 amino acids long. After removal of 2 bases from V and 2 bases from J, the junction contained 12 bases not matched to a gene. CDR1 is MNHEY and CDR2 is SMNVEV in the germline V gene (reference sequence). The CDR3 here is CASSLLQPRLADNTGELFF. The CDR3 nucleotides are TGTGCCAGCAGTTTACTTCAACCCCGACTAGCGGATAACACCGGGGAGCTGTTTTTT.

This rearrangement joins TRBV30 to TRBJ1-5; D uncertain. Germline V gene lookup returns CDR1 GTSNPN and CDR2 SVGIG (reference sequence). Trimming removed 4 bases from V and 3 bases from J, with 10 bases in between. The CDR3 length is 13 residues. The chain's CDR3 is CAWTVKANQPQHF. For the CDR3, the DNA is TGTGCCTGGACGGTTAAAGCCAATCAGCCCCAGCATTTT.

This clone was picked up a small number of times. CDR3 DNA: TGCGCCAGCAGCCCGGGAGGGGGGGGCAATGGCTACACCTTC. It yields the protein CASSPGGGGNGYTF. The V call is TRBV5-1, the J call TRBJ1-2; maybe TRBD1 (6 bases). CDR3 length: 14 residues. The V gene lost 4 bases and the J gene lost 6 bases, with 16 bases spanning the gap. Germline V gene data show CDR1 as SGHRS and CDR2 as YFSETQ. The full variable domain, in which reference TRBV5-1 and TRBJ1-2 provide the parts outside the CDR3, is KAGVTQTPRYLIKTRGQQVTLSCSPISGHRSVSWYQQTPGQGLQFLFEYFSETQRNKGNFPGRFSGRQFSNSRSEMNVSTLELGDSALYLCASSPGGGGNGYTFGSGTRLTVV.

The chain uses TRBV10-3 and TRBJ1-1, with D maybe TRBD1 (5 bases). This CDR3 is 14 amino acids long. Trimming stripped 6 bases from V and 0 bases from J, with 11 bases between. Germline V gene data show CDR1 as ENHRY and CDR2 as SYGVKD. In nucleotides, the CDR3 is TGTGCCATCAGCGGGGGACCGTTGAACACTGAAGCTTTCTTT. Translating it yields CAISGGPLNTEAFF.

V gene TRBV6-5 combines with J gene TRBJ2-5, with D perhaps matching TRBD1 or TRBD2 (6 bases each). V lost 8 bases and J lost 11, with 27 bases in between. This CDR3 comprises 15 residues. The germline V gene has CDR1 MNHEY and CDR2 SVGAGI. The DNA for the CDR3 is TGTGCCAGCCAAGACGGAGGGGGTCCTCCCGGAAGGCAGTACTTC. Protein product: CASQDGGGPPGRQYF.

V and J are TRBV27 and TRBJ1-5; 10 bases agree with TRBD1. This CDR3 has 14 amino acids. Losses at the gene ends were 6 bases for V and 7 bases for J; bases not matched to a gene: 6. The germline CDR1 and CDR2 sequences are MNHEY and SMNVEV (reference sequence). CDR3 nucleotides: TGTGCCAGCAGCCCTGGGACAGGGGTACAGCCCCAGCATTTT. Translation gives CASSPGTGVQPQHF.

The CDR3 spells CASSAIAGGYDEQYF. The CDR3 DNA is TGTGCCAGTAGTGCGATAGCGGGGGGGTACGACGAGCAGTACTTC. The chain combines TRBV19 with TRBJ2-7; 11 bases agree with TRBD2. Germline V CDR1 and CDR2: LNHDA, SQIVND (reference sequence). Trimming removed 5 bases from V and 5 bases from J; junction bases left unmatched: 8. The CDR3 sequence is 15 residues long.

This clone was counted a single time. The chain is built from TRBV6-6 and TRBJ2-5; either TRBD1 or TRBD2 may fit D (5 bases each). The tail of the sequence fits TRBJ2-7 better, so the J call may be wrong. CDR3 size: 15 residues. Germline assignment: CDR1 MNHNY and CDR2 SVGAGI (reference sequence). The CDR3 is CASSYSGENSYEQYF. Written as DNA, the CDR3 is TGTGCCAGCAGTTACTCGGGGGAGAACTCCTACGAGCAGTACTTC.

The V gene is TRBV7-2, the J gene TRBJ2-7; D perhaps matches TRBD2 (6 bases). The germline gives CDR1 SGHTA, CDR2 FQGNSA. This CDR3 is built from 13 residues. Trimming removed 5 bases from V and 4 bases from J, with 12 bases in between. CDR3 in DNA: TGTGCCAGCAGCCTCGGGGGAGTATACGAGCAGTACTTC. Its protein product is CASSLGGVYEQYF.

DNA for the CDR3: TGTGCCATCAGTGAGTCGAACGGACAGGGGGAAAAACTGTTTTTT. This encodes CAISESNGQGEKLFF. This chain connects TRBV10-3 to TRBJ1-4, with 9 bases identical to TRBD1. Germline V gene data show CDR1 as ENHRY and CDR2 as SYGVKD. CDR3 length: 15 residues. V was clipped by 0 bases and J by 8 bases; unmatched bases: 4.

This clone was observed once. The rearrangement joins TRBV5-5 to TRBJ2-3; 7 bases fit TRBD2. Germline values: CDR1 SGHKS, CDR2 YYEKEE (reference sequence). After removal of 1 base from V and 0 bases from J, the junction contained 5 bases not matched to a gene. CDR3 length: 16 amino acids. This CDR3 reads CASSLFAGDSTDTQYF. The CDR3 DNA is TGTGCCAGCAGCTTGTTTGCGGGGGATAGCACAGATACGCAGTATTTT.

The chain recombines TRBV27 with TRBJ1-6; D is unresolved. CDR1 is MNHEY, CDR2 SMNVEV, per germline (reference sequence). V was clipped by 6 bases and J by 10 bases, with 19 bases between them. The CDR3 sequence is 15 residues long. The CDR3 sequence: CASSDQPGLRSPLHF. The CDR3 region has the DNA TGTGCCAGCAGCGATCAGCCGGGCCTTAGGTCACCCCTCCACTTT.

The chain combines TRBV15 with TRBJ2-7, with TRBD1 identical over 11 bases. Germline-derived CDR1 and CDR2 are LNHNV and YYDKDF (reference sequence). The CDR3 is made up of 17 amino acids. V was clipped by 0 bases and J by 1 base; unmatched bases: 5. As DNA, the CDR3 is TGTGCCACCAGCAGAGAAAGAGGGACAGGGGGTTCCTACGAGCAGTACTTC. Translating gives CATSRERGTGGSYEQYF. Full variable domain (missing parts from reference TRBV15 and TRBJ2-7): DAMVIQNPRYQVTQFGKPVTLSCSQTLNHNVMYWYQQKSSQAPKLLFHYYDKDFNNEADTPDNFQSRRPNTSFCFLDIRSPGLGDTAMYLCATSRERGTGGSYEQYFGPGTRLTVT.

The rearrangement links TRBV5-1 to TRBJ2-5; D ambiguous. Trimming removed 0 bases at V and 5 bases at J, with 8 bases between. The CDR3 consists of 13 residues. Looked up from germline, CDR1 is SGHRS and CDR2 is YFSETQ. CDR3 sequence reads: CASSLEGMETQYF. As DNA, the CDR3 is TGCGCCAGCAGCTTGGAAGGGATGGAGACCCAGTACTTC. Full variable domain (rest looked up from reference TRBV5-1 and TRBJ2-5): KAGVTQTPRYLIKTRGQQVTLSCSPISGHRSVSWYQQTPGQGLQFLFEYFSETQRNKGNFPGRFSGRQFSNSRSEMNVSTLELGDSALYLCASSLEGMETQYFGPGTRLLVL.

This chain joins TRBV27 and TRBJ2-7; TRBD2 matches 9 bases. This CDR3 spans 16 amino acids. Germline values: CDR1 MNHEY, CDR2 SMNVEV (reference sequence). Losses at the gene ends were 6 bases for V and 1 base for J; bases not matched to a gene: 10. CDR3 residues: CASRKGLAGESYEQYF. The CDR3 bases are TGTGCCAGCAGGAAGGGGTTAGCGGGGGAGTCCTACGAGCAGTACTTC.

J is TRBJ1-1 and V is TRBV10-3; TRBD1 matches 8 bases. The CDR3 length is 16 residues. The germline V gene encodes CDR1 ENHRY and CDR2 SYGVKD. The ends lost 2 bases at V and 5 bases at J; junction bases unmatched: 10. The CDR3 region is CAISEGQGIRGTEAFF. The CDR3 DNA sequence: TGTGCCATCAGTGAGGGACAGGGAATTCGAGGAACTGAAGCTTTCTTT.

This clone was seen only once. The V call is TRBV9, the J call TRBJ2-3, with D tentatively TRBD2 (7 bases). CDR1 and CDR2 (germline): SGDLS, YYNGEE. V lost 3 bases, J lost 4 bases, and 12 bases lay in between. This CDR3 spans 14 amino acids. The CDR3 DNA follows: TGTGCCAGCAGCGACCGAGGGGGGGCAGATACGCAGTATTTT. It codes for CASSDRGGADTQYF.

This chain uses TRBV2 with TRBJ1-6; D gene unclear. V lost 7 bases, J lost 7 bases, and 17 bases lay in between. The CDR3 is made up of 15 amino acids. From germline, CDR1 is SNHLY and CDR2 FYNNEI. CDR3: CASKGVTVGNSPLHF. The CDR3 DNA sequence: TGTGCCAGCAAGGGAGTGACGGTGGGGAATTCACCCCTCCACTTT. Variable domain in full (rest from reference TRBV2 and TRBJ1-6): EPEVTQTPSHQVTQMGQEVILRCVPISNHLYFYWYRQILGQKVEFLVSFYNNEISEKSEIFDDQFSVERPDGSNFTLKIRSTKLEDSAMYFCASKGVTVGNSPLHFGNGTRLTVT.